This T cell receptor (beta chain) was observed in a study of cytotoxic CD8 clonotypes in ibrutinib-treated CLL. The CDR3 is 14 residues long. Germline CDR1 is MNHEY and CDR2 is SMNVEV (reference sequence). Trimming removed 5 bases from V and 0 bases from J, with 8 bases in between. Approximately 1.9 micrograms of genomic DNA, which was extracted from cryopreserved PBMCs, served as the material used for the TCR beta libraries. Clones were sequenced by immunoSEQ multiplex PCR, and TCRdb holds only the in-frame ones, with some missing. Of about 200,000 clones in the sample, nearly 80% were seen once. Sample: PBMCs, taken after 12 months of ibrutinib treatment. The source is a human donor with chronic lymphocytic leukemia. The chain carries TRBV27 and TRBJ2-1; D not certain. CDR3 coding DNA: TGTGCCAGCAGTCGGCCTAGCTCCTACAATGAGCAGTTCTTC. Protein product: CASSRPSSYNEQFF.